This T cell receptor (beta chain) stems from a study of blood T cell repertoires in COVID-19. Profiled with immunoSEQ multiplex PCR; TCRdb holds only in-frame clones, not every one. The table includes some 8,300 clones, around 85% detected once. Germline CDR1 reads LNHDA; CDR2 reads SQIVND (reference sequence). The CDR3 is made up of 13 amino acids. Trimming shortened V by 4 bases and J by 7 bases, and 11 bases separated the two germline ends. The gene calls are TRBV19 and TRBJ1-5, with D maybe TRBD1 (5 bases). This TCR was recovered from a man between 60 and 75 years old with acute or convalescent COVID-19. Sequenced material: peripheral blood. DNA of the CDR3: TGTGCCAGTAGTAAGGGGATCCGGCAGCCCCAGCATTTT. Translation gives CASSKGIRQPQHF.